These 26 T cell receptor beta chains came from one sample sequenced in a study of cytomegalovirus exposure and HLA in healthy donors. Assay: immunoSEQ multiplex PCR; the TCRdb copy retains only in-frame clones and omits some. This sample has a few hundred thousand clones, with 90% to 95% found just once. Sequencing used PBMCs. The source is a woman aged 18-29 years in good health and CMV-seronegative.

The chain joins TRBV9 to TRBJ1-2; no definite D call. Trimming took off 1 base at V and 2 bases at J, with 6 bases between the two ends. In germline, CDR1 is SGDLS, CDR2 YYNGEE. The CDR3 has 13 residues. CDR3 sequence (DNA): TGTGCCAGCAGCGTAAGCGGGAACTATGGCTACACCTTC. Amino acid sequence: CASSVSGNYGYTF.

The J gene is TRBJ2-7, the V gene TRBV11-2, with 11 nucleotides matching TRBD2. This CDR3 comprises 17 residues. Trimming removed 5 bases from V and 4 bases from J; junction bases left unmatched: 13. Germline CDR1 and CDR2: SGHAT and FQNNGV. CDR3 residues: CASSQRTRLAGYYEQYF. CDR3 in DNA: TGTGCCAGCAGCCAGAGGACCCGACTAGCGGGATATTACGAGCAGTACTTC. The whole variable domain, filled in from reference TRBV11-2 and TRBJ2-7, reads EAGVAQSPRYKIIEKRQSVAFWCNPISGHATLYWYQQILGQGPKLLIQFQNNGVVDDSQLPKDRFSAERLKGVDSTLKIQPAKLEDSAVYLCASSQRTRLAGYYEQYFGPGTRLTVT.

The chain employs TRBV29-1 and TRBJ2-1; D ambiguous. The CDR3 is 12 residues long. The V end lost 1 base, the J end lost 8 bases, and 9 bases lay between the germline ends. Germline CDR1 reads SQVTM; CDR2 reads ANQGSEA. The CDR3 spells CSVEVRLDEQFF. The CDR3 nucleotides read TGCAGCGTTGAAGTCCGACTCGATGAGCAGTTCTTC.

This sequence joins TRBV4-1 and TRBJ2-7, with TRBD2 matching over 10 bases. The CDR3 spans 14 residues. The V gene's germline CDR1 is MGHRA and CDR2 YSYEKL. After removal of 11 bases from V and 3 bases from J, the junction contained 10 bases not matched to a gene. CDR3 nucleotides: TGCGCCTCCGGGCTAGCGGGAGATTACTACGAGCAGTACTTC. Protein product: CASGLAGDYYEQYF.

The rearrangement uses TRBV15 and TRBJ1-5; 8 bases are shared with TRBD1. CDR1 is LNHNV and CDR2 is YYDKDF in the germline V gene (reference sequence). The CDR3 runs 18 residues. V dropped 0 bases and J dropped 2; count of bases not matched to a gene: 9. CDR3 bases: TGTGCCACCAGCAGAGAGGGGAACAGGGGGGTTGGCAATCAGCCCCAGCATTTT. Protein: CATSREGNRGVGNQPQHF.

This chain connects TRBV9 to TRBJ2-3; 9 bases are shared with TRBD2. The germline V gene encodes CDR1 SGDLS and CDR2 YYNGEE. V lost 4 bases and J lost 0; bases outside the gene matches: 6. This CDR3 comprises 16 residues. For the CDR3, the DNA is TGTGCCAGCAGCAAAGAAGCGGGAGGTAGCACAGATACGCAGTATTTT. Residues: CASSKEAGGSTDTQYF.

The genes are TRBV29-1 and TRBJ1-1; D is possibly TRBD1 (6 bases). Trimming stripped 6 bases from V and 2 bases from J, with 10 bases between. CDR3 size: 12 residues. Germline CDR1 reads SQVTM; CDR2 reads ANQGSEA. CDR3 DNA: TGCAGCGTGCGGACAGTTAACACTGAAGCTTTCTTT. It codes for CSVRTVNTEAFF.

J is TRBJ1-5 and V is TRBV19, with TRBD1 matching over 8 bases. CDR3 size: 15 residues. In germline, CDR1 is LNHDA, CDR2 SQIVND (reference sequence). After removal of 1 base from V and 11 bases from J, the junction contained 10 bases not matched to a gene. CDR3 nucleotides: TGTGCCAGTAGTATAGGCAGGGGGCCCCGGGAAGCCCAGCATTTT. Translation: CASSIGRGPREAQHF.

The V gene is TRBV13, the J gene TRBJ2-5, with 10 bases matching TRBD1. V shed 3 bases and J 1 base; nucleotides not matched to a gene: 2. CDR3 size: 15 residues. Germline values: CDR1 PRHDT, CDR2 FYEKMQ (reference sequence). The CDR3 DNA is TGTGCCAGCAGCTTGAGGACAGGGGGCCAAGAGACCCAGTACTTC. This encodes CASSLRTGGQETQYF.

This chain joins TRBV6-1 and TRBJ1-4; D is possibly TRBD1 (6 bases). Trimming took 6 bases from V and 2 from J, leaving 13 bases between them. This CDR3 is 15 amino acids long. Per germline, CDR1 MNHNS and CDR2 SASEGT. The CDR3 DNA follows: TGTGCCAGCAGATCCACAGGGACCACTAATGAAAAACTGTTTTTT. Encoded protein: CASRSTGTTNEKLFF.

CDR3 sequence: CASSPLAGGQTGELFF. In nucleotides, the CDR3 is TGTGCCAGCAGCCCCCTAGCGGGAGGGCAGACCGGGGAGCTGTTTTTT. The chain recombines TRBV9 with TRBJ2-2; 12 nucleotides match TRBD2. Germline V gene lookup returns CDR1 SGDLS and CDR2 YYNGEE. The CDR3 spans 16 residues. Trimming removed 4 bases from V and 5 bases from J; junction bases left unmatched: 6.

This clone was observed a few times. This chain connects TRBV10-3 to TRBJ2-7, with 7 bases matching TRBD1. Trimming cost V 10 bases and J 2 bases; bases outside gene matches: 8. There are 13 residues in the CDR3. Looked up from germline, CDR1 is ENHRY and CDR2 is SYGVKD. In DNA, the CDR3 is TGTGCCACGACGACGAGGGGGCCCTACGAGCAGTACTTC. This encodes CATTTRGPYEQYF.

This clone was seen ten or more times. The chain joins TRBV2 to TRBJ2-1; 7 positions agree with TRBD1. The germline V gene has CDR1 SNHLY and CDR2 FYNNEI. The CDR3 consists of 15 residues. Trimming removed 6 bases from V and 1 base from J; junction bases left unmatched: 6. The CDR3 bases are TGTGCCAGCAGAGACAGGGATGGATCCTACAATGAGCAGTTCTTC. This sequence encodes CASRDRDGSYNEQFF.

This sequence joins TRBV19 and TRBJ1-2, with D tentatively TRBD1 (5 bases). CDR1 LNHDA and CDR2 SQIVND come from the germline V gene (reference sequence). The CDR3 contains 15 residues. Trimming stripped 2 bases from V and 0 bases from J, with 10 bases between. The chain's CDR3 is CASSIFTGANYGYTF. CDR3 bases: TGTGCCAGTAGTATATTCACAGGAGCTAACTATGGCTACACCTTC.

In DNA, the CDR3 is TGTGCCAGCAGCTTAGATCTCCGAGATATCTCCTACAATGAGCAGTTCTTC. As protein: CASSLDLRDISYNEQFF. The chain carries TRBV11-2 and TRBJ2-1; no clear D. V was pared by 0 bases and J by 0 bases, with 12 bases between. Per the germline V gene, CDR1 is SGHAT and CDR2 is FQNNGV. The CDR3 is 17 amino acids.

The chain recombines TRBV19 with TRBJ1-5; perhaps TRBD1 as D (5 bases). In germline, CDR1 is LNHDA, CDR2 SQIVND (reference sequence). V was shortened by 3 bases and J by 5 bases, with 17 bases between the two germline ends. The CDR3 loop spans 16 amino acids. The CDR3 is CASSIGALQRDQPQHF. The CDR3 DNA sequence: TGTGCCAGTAGTATTGGGGCCCTCCAGCGAGATCAGCCCCAGCATTTT.

The chain links TRBV5-1 to TRBJ2-1; 7 bases are a match to TRBD2. The CDR3 has 18 residues. The germline V gene has CDR1 SGHRS and CDR2 YFSETQ. Trimming at V came to 4 bases and at J to 9 bases, leaving 22 bases not matched to a gene. CDR3 in amino acids: CASSPGRLAQDTIGEQFF. The CDR3, as DNA: TGCGCCAGCAGCCCGGGCCGACTAGCCCAAGACACGATTGGTGAGCAGTTCTTC.

The CDR3 region has the DNA TGTGCCAGCAGGACTAGCGGGAGGGCCGAGCAGTACTTC. Translating it yields CASRTSGRAEQYF. The chain has TRBV28 and TRBJ2-7; 14 bases fit TRBD2. Germline-derived CDR1 and CDR2 are MDHEN and SYDVKM. The CDR3 sequence is 13 residues long. The V and J ends lost 6 bases and 6 bases, in that order; junction bases with no gene match: 1.

This chain uses TRBV29-1 with TRBJ2-1, with 8 bases aligning to TRBD2. Germline trimming cut 3 bases from V and 3 bases from J; bases unmatched to any gene: 4. Germline CDR1 SQVTM, CDR2 ANQGSEA. This CDR3 spans 14 amino acids. The CDR3 loop is CSVDLAGYYNEQFF. Written as DNA, the CDR3 is TGCAGCGTTGACCTAGCGGGCTACTACAATGAGCAGTTCTTC.

This chain connects TRBV28 to TRBJ2-7, with D possibly matching TRBD1 (7 bases). The CDR3 has 16 residues. Looked up from germline, CDR1 is MDHEN and CDR2 is SYDVKM. Trimming removed 6 bases at V and 2 bases at J, with 20 bases between. The chain's CDR3 is CASSLSAGQKTYEQYF. CDR3 DNA sequence: TGTGCCAGCAGCCTCAGTGCGGGACAGAAGACCTACGAGCAGTACTTC.

The chain is built from TRBV7-2 and TRBJ2-2; perhaps TRBD1 as D (5 bases). The CDR3 is 16 residues long. V dropped 4 bases and J dropped 3 bases, with 15 bases sitting between them. Germline CDR1 reads SGHTA; CDR2 reads FQGNSA. CDR3 amino acids: CASSSHVGLYTGELFF. CDR3 sequence (DNA): TGTGCCAGCAGCTCCCATGTGGGGCTGTACACCGGGGAGCTGTTTTTT.

In DNA, the CDR3 is TGTGCCAGCAGGGGGACAGGGCTTAACGAGCAGTACTTC. Its translation is CASRGTGLNEQYF. The chain joins TRBV2 to TRBJ2-7, with 9 bases that match TRBD1. This CDR3 is built from 13 residues. Germline values: CDR1 SNHLY, CDR2 FYNNEI. Trimming at V came to 6 bases and at J to 5 bases, leaving 5 bases not matched to a gene.

The J gene is TRBJ2-3, the V gene TRBV19; 7 bases match TRBD1. With V trimmed by 2 bases and J by 3 bases, 5 bases remained unmatched. CDR1 is LNHDA, CDR2 SQIVND, per germline (reference sequence). This CDR3 spans 15 amino acids. CDR3 coding DNA: TGTGCCAGTAGTATAAACAGGGGAGAGACAGATACGCAGTATTTT. Translation gives CASSINRGETDTQYF.

This sequence joins TRBV6-4 and TRBJ1-1, with 9 positions matching TRBD1. The CDR3 is made up of 13 amino acids. Germline CDR1 reads MRHNA; CDR2 reads SNTAGT. Trimming took 4 bases from V and 5 from J; bases not matched to a gene: 2. CDR3 bases: TGTGCCAGCAGTGGGACAGGGGATACTGAAGCTTTCTTT. It is translated as CASSGTGDTEAFF.

The rearrangement uses TRBV6-1 and TRBJ1-2; 7 nucleotides line up with TRBD1. There are 14 residues in the CDR3. Germline V CDR1 and CDR2: MNHNS, SASEGT. The J segment lost 5 bases and the V segment lost 0 bases, leaving 3 bases of the junction unmatched. CDR3 nucleotide sequence: TGTGCCAGCAGTGAAGCTGACAGGGATTATGGCTACACCTTC. It codes for CASSEADRDYGYTF.

The V and J genes are TRBV5-1 and TRBJ2-7; no definite D call. Between the trimmed V and J ends, which lost 0 bases and 5 bases, there was a span of 9 bases. In germline, CDR1 is SGHRS, CDR2 YFSETQ. This CDR3 has 13 amino acids. CDR3 loop: CASSLAPGDEQYF. Written as DNA, the CDR3 is TGCGCCAGCAGCTTGGCCCCCGGTGACGAGCAGTACTTC.